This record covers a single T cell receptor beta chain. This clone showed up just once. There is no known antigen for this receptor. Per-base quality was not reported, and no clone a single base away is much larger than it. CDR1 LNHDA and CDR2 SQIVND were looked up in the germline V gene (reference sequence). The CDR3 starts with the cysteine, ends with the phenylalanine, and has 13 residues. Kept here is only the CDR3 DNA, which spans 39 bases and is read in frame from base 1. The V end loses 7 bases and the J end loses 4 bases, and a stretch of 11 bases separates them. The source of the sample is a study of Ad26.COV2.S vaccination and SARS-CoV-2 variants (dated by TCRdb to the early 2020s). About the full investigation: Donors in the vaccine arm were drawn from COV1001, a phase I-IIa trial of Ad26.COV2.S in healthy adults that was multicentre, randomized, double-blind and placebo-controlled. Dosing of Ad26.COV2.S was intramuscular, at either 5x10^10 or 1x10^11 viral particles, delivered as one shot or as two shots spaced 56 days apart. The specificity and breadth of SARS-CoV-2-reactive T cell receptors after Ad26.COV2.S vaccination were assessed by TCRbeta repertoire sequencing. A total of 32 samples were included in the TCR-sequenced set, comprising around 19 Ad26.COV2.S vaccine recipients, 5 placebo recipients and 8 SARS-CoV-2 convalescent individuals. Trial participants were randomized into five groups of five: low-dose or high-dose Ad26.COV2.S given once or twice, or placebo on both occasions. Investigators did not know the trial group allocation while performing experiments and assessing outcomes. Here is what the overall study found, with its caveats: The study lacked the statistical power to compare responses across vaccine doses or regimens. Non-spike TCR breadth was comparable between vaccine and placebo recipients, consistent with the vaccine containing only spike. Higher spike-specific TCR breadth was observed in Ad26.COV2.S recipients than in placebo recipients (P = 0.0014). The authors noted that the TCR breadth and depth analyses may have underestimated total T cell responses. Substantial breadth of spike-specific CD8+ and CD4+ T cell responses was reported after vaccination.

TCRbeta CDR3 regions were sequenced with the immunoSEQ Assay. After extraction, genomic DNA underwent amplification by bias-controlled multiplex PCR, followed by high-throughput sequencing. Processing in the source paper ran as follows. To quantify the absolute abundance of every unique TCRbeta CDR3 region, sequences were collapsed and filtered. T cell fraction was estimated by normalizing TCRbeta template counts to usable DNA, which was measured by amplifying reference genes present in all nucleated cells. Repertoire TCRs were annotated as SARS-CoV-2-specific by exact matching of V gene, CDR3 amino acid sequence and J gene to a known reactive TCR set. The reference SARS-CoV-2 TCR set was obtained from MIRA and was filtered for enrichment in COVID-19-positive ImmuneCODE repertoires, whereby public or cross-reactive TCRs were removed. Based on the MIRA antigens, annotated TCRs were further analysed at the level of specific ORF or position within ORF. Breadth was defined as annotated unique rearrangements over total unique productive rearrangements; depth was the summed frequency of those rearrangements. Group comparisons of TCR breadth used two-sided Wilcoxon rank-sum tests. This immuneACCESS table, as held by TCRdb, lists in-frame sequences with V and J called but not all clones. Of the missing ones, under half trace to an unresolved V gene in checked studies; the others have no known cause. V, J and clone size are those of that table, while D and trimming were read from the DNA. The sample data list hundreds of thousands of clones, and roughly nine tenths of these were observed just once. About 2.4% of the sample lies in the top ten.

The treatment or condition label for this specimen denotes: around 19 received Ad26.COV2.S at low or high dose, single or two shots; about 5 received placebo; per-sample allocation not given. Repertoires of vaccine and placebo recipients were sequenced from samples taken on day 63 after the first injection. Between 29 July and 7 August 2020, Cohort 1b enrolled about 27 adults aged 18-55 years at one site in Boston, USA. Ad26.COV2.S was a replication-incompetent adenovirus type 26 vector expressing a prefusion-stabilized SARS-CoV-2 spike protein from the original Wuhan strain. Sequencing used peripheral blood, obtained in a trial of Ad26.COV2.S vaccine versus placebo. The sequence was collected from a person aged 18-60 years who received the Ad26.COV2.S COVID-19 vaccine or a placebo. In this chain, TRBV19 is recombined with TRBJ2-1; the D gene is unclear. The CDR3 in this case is CASTPGRYNEQFF. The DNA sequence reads TGTGCCAGTACCCCCGGGCGGTACAATGAGCAGTTCTTC.